The source of this TCR beta chain is a study of shared clonotypes between healthy human individuals. CD45RO-negative, CCR7-selected cells formed the naive CD8 fraction, which excluded terminally differentiated effector memory CD45RA+ cells. Assay used: immunoSEQ multiplex PCR; TCRdb lists only in-frame clones, some missing. The sample has about 1,900,000 clones, about 95% seen once; the top ten hold roughly 1%. The CDR3 runs 15 residues. From germline, CDR1 is PRHDT and CDR2 FYEKMQ (reference sequence). V gave up 4 bases and J gave up 4 bases; unmatched junction bases: 5. What was sequenced was naive CD8+ T cells sorted from blood. The chain recombines TRBV13 with TRBJ2-7; 12 nucleotides line up with TRBD2. The receptor comes from a man aged 18 to 35 in good health. CDR3 sequence: CASSSSGGARYEQYF. CDR3 coding DNA: TGTGCCAGCAGCTCTAGCGGGGGGGCAAGGTACGAGCAGTACTTC.